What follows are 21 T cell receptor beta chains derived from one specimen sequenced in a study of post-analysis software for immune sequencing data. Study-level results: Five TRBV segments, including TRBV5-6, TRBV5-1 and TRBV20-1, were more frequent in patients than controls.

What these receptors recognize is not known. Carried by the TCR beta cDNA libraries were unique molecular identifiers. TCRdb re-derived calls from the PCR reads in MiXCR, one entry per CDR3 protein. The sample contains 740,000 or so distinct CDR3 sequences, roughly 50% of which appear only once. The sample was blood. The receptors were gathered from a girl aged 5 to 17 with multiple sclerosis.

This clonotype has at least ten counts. The DNA for the CDR3 is TGCAGCGTTGAAGGGCAGGGGACAGGGGGCATTCAGTACTTC. This gives the protein CSVEGQGTGGIQYF. The chain is built from TRBV29-1 and TRBJ2-4; 11 bases fit TRBD1. CDR3 length: 14 residues. Germline assignment: CDR1 SQVTM and CDR2 ANQGSEA. The ends lost 1 base at V and 9 bases at J; junction bases unmatched: 5.

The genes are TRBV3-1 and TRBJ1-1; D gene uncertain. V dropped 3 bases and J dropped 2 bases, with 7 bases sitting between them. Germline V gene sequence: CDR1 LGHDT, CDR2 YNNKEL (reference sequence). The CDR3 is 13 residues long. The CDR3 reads CASSQKGNTEAFF. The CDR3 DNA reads TGTGCCAGCAGCCAGAAGGGAAACACTGAAGCTTTCTTT.

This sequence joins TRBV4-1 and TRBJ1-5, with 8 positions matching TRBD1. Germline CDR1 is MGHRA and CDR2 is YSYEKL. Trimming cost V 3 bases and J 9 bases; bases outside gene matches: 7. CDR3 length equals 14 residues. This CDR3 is CASSQDRERVPQHF. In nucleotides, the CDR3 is TGCGCCAGCAGCCAGGACAGGGAGAGAGTGCCCCAGCATTTT.

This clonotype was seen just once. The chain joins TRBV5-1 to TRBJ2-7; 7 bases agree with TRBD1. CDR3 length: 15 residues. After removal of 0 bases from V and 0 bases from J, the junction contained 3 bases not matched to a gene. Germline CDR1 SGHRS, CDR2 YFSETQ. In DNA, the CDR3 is TGCGCCAGCAGCTTGGATGGGACAGACTCCTACGAGCAGTACTTC. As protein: CASSLDGTDSYEQYF.

CDR3 amino acids: CSALDRDTEAFF. DNA for the CDR3: TGCAGTGCCTTGGACAGGGACACTGAAGCTTTCTTT. The chain combines TRBV20-1 with TRBJ1-1, with 8 bases aligning to TRBD1. CDR1 DFQATT and CDR2 SNEGSKA come from the germline V gene (reference sequence). The junction had 3 bases not matched to a gene; V was cut back by 6 bases and J by 3 bases. The CDR3 has 12 amino acids.

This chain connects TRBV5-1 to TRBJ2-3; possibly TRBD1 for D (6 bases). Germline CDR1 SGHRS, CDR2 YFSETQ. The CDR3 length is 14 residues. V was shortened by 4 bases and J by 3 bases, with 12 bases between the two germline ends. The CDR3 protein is CASSVQGWTDTQYF. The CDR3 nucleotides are TGCGCCAGCAGCGTACAGGGTTGGACAGATACGCAGTATTTT.

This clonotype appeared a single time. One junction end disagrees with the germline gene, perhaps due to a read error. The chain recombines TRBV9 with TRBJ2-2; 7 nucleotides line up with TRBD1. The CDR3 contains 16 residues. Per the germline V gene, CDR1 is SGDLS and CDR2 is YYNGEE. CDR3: CASSVVNRGKTGERFF. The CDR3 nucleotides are TGTGCCAGCAGCGTAGTGAACAGGGGAAAGACCGGGGAGCGGTTTTTT.

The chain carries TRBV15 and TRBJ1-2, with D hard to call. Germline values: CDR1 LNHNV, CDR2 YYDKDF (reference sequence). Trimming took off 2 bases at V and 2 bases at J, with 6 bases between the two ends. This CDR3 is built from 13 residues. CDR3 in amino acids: CATSRQANYGYTF. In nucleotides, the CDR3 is TGTGCCACCAGCAGACAGGCAAACTATGGCTACACCTTC.

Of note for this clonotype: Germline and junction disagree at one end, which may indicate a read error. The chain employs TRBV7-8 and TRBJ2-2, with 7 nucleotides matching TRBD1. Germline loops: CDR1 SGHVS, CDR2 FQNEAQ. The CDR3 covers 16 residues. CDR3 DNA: TGTGCCAGCAGCTTAGAGGGGGCGCAAGGAGTCGGGGAGTTGTTTTTT. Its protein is CASSLEGAQGVGELFF.

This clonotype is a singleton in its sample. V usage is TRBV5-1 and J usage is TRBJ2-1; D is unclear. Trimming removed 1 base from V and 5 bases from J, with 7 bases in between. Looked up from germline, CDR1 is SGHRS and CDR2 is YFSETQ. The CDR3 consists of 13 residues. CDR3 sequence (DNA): TGCGCCAGCAGCTTGCTGGCGAACAATGAGCAGTTCTTC. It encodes CASSLLANNEQFF.

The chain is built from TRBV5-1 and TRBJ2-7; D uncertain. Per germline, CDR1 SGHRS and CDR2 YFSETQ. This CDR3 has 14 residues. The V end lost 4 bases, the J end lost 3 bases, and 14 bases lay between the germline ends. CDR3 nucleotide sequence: TGCGCCAGCAGCCCGTTGTTATTGGGCTACGAGCAGTACTTC. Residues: CASSPLLLGYEQYF.

CDR3 protein: CASSLGTHEQYF. The CDR3 coding sequence is TGTGCCAGCAGTTTAGGTACCCACGAGCAGTACTTC. The chain recombines TRBV12-3 or TRBV12-4 with TRBJ2-5; no clear D. With the DNA end fitting TRBJ2-7 better, the J assignment may be wrong. The length of the CDR3 is 12 residues.

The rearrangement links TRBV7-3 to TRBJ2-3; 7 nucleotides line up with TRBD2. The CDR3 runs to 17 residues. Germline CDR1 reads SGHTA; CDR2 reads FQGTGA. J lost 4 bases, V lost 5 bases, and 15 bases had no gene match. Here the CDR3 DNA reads TGTGCCAGCAGCCCACGCGGAACTAGCGTTGGGGCAGATACGCAGTATTTT. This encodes CASSPRGTSVGADTQYF.

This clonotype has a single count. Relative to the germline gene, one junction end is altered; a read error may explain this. CDR3 sequence reads: CAGSHHLGGYYEQYF. CDR3 DNA sequence: TGTGCCGGCAGCCACCACCTAGGGGGATACTACGAGCAGTACTTC. V and J are TRBV7-3 and TRBJ2-5; tentatively, D is TRBD1 (6 bases). The end of the DNA is better explained by TRBJ2-7, so the J call may be wrong. The CDR3 covers 15 residues. Germline V gives CDR1 SGHTA, CDR2 FQGTGA.

In DNA, the CDR3 is TGCGCCAGCAGCTTGGGACAAATCGAGCAGTTCTTC. Translation: CASSLGQIEQFF. The chain combines TRBV5-1 with TRBJ2-1; no firm D call. Trimming left V 0 bases short and J 10 bases short, with 8 bases between. This CDR3 is built from 12 residues. Germline V gives CDR1 SGHRS, CDR2 YFSETQ.

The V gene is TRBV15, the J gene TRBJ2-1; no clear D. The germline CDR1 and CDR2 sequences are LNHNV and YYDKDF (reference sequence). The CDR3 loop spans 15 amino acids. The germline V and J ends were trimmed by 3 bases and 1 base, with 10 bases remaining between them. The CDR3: CATSSAPTSYNEQFF. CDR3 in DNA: TGTGCCACCAGCAGTGCTCCGACTTCCTACAATGAGCAGTTCTTC.

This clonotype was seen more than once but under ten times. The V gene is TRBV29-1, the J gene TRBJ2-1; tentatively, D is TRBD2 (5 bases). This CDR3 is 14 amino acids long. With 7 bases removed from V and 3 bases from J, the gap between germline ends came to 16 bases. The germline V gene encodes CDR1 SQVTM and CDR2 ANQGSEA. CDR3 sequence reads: CSARRKLIYNEQFF. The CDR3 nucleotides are TGCAGCGCCCGGAGGAAATTGATCTACAATGAGCAGTTCTTC.

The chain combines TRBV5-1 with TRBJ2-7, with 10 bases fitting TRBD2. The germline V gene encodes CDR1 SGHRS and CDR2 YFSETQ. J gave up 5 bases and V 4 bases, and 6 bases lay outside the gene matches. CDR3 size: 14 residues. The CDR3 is CASSQGLAFDEQYF. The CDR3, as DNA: TGCGCCAGCAGCCAGGGACTAGCGTTCGACGAGCAGTACTTC.

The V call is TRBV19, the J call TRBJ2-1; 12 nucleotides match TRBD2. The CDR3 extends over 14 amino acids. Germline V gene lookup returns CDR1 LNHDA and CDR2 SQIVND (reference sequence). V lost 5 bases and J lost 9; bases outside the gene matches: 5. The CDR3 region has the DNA TGTGCCAGTAGTGCGCTAGCGGGAGGGGCTGAGCAGTTCTTC. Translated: CASSALAGGAEQFF.

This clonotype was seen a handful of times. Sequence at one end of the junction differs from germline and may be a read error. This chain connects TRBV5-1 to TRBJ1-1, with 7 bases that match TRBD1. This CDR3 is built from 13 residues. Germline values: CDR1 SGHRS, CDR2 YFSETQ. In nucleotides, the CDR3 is TGCGCCAACAGCTTTAGGGGGCCCACTGAAGCTTTCTTT. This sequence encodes CANSFRGPTEAFF. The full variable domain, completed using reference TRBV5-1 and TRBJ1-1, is KAGVTQTPRYLIKTRGQQVTLSCSPISGHRSVSWYQQTPGQGLQFLFEYFSETQRNKGNFPGRFSGRQFSNSRSEMNVSTLELGDSALYLCANSFRGPTEAFFGQGTRLTVV.

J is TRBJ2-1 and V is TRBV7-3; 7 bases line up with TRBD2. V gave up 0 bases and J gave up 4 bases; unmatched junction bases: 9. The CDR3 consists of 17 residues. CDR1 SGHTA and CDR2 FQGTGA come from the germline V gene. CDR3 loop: CASSLTGTNIFYNEQFF. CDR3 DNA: TGTGCCAGCAGCTTAACAGGGACTAACATTTTTTACAATGAGCAGTTCTTC. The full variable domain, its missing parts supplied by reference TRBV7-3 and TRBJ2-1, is GAGVSQTPSNKVTEKGKYVELRCDPISGHTALYWYRQSLGQGPEFLIYFQGTGAADDSGLPNDRFFAVRPEGSVSTLKIQRTERGDSAVYLCASSLTGTNIFYNEQFFGPGTRLTVL.